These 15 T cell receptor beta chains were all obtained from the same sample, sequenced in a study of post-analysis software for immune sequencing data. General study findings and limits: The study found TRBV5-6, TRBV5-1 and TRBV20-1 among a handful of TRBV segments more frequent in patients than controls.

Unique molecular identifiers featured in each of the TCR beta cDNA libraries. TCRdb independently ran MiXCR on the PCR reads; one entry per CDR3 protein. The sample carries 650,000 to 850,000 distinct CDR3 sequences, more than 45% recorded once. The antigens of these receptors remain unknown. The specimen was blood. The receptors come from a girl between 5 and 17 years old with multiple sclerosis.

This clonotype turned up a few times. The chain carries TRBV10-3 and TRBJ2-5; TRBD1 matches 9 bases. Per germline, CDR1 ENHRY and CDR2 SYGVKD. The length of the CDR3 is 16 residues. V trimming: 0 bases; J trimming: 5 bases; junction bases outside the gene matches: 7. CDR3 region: CAISESTGGELETQYF. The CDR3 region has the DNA TGTGCCATCAGTGAGTCTACAGGGGGCGAGTTGGAGACCCAGTACTTC.

In nucleotides, the CDR3 is TGTGCCAGCAGCTATCTCCCGCTAGCGGCCAACAATGAGCAGTTCTTC. Residues: CASSYLPLAANNEQFF. V and J are TRBV7-3 and TRBJ2-1; 7 nucleotides match TRBD2. The germline V gene has CDR1 SGHTA and CDR2 FQGTGA. This CDR3 is 16 amino acids long. The V segment lost 4 bases and the J segment 5 bases; nucleotides outside the gene matches: 11.

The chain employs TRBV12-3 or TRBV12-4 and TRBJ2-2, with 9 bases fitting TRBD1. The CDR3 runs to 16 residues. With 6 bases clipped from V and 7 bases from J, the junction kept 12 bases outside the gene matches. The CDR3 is CASRSLGTGKRGELFF. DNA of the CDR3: TGTGCCAGCAGATCCCTCGGGACAGGGAAACGCGGGGAGCTGTTTTTT.

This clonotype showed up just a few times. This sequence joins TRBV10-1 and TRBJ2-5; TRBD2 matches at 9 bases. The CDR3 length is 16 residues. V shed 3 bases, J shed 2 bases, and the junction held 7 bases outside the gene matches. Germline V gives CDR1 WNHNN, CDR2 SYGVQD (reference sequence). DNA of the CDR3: TGCGCCAGCAGTGATGTGGGTCTAGCGGGACAAGAGACCCAGTACTTC. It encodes CASSDVGLAGQETQYF.

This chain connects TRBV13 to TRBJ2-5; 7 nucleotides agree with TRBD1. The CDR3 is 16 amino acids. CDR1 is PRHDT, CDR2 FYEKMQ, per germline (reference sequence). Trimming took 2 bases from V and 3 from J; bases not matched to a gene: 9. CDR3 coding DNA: TGTGCCAGCAGCTTAAGGGGGCAGGGCGGCGAAGAGACCCAGTACTTC. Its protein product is CASSLRGQGGEETQYF.

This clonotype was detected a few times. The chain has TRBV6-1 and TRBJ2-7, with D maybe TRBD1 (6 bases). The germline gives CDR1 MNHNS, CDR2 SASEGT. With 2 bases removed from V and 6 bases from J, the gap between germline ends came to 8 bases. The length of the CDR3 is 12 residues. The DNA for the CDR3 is TGTGCCAGCAGTGAAAAGACAGGCGAGCAGTACTTC. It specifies CASSEKTGEQYF.

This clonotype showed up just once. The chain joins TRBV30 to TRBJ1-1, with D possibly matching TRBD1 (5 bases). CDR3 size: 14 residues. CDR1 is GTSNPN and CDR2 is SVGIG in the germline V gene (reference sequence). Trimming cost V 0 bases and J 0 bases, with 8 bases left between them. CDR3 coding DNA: TGTGCCTGGAGTGTGGACATATTGAACACTGAAGCTTTCTTT. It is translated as CAWSVDILNTEAFF.

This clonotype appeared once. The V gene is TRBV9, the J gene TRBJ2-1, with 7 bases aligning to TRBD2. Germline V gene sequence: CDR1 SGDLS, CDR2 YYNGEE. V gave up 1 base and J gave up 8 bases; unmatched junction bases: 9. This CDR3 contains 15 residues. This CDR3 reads CASSVYGGSVDEQFF. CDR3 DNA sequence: TGTGCCAGCAGCGTATATGGCGGGAGCGTGGATGAGCAGTTCTTC.

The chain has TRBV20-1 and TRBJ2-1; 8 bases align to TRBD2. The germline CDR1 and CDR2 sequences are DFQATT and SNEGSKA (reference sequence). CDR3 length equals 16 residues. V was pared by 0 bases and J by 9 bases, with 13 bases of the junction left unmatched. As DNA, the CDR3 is TGCAGTGCTAGAGATTCCACGGGACTAGGAACGGGTGAGCAGTTCTTC. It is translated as CSARDSTGLGTGEQFF.

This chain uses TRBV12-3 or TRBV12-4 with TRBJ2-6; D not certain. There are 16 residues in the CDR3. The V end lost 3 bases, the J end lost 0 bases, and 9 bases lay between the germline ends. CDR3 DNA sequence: TGTGCCAGCAGTTTCGGAAGGAGCTCTGGGGCCAACGTCCTGACTTTC. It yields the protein CASSFGRSSGANVLTF.

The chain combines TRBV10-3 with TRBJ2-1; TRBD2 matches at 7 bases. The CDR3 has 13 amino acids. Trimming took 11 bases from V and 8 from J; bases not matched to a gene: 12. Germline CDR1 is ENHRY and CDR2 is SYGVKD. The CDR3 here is CAVSARERDEQFF. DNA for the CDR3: TGTGCCGTCTCGGCGCGGGAGAGGGATGAGCAGTTCTTC.

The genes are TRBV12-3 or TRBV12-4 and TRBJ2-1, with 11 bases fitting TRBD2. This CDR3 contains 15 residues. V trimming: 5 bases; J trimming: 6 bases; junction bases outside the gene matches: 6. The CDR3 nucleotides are TGTGCCAGCAGTCGCCCCGGGACTAGCGGCAATGAGCAGTTCTTC. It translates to CASSRPGTSGNEQFF.

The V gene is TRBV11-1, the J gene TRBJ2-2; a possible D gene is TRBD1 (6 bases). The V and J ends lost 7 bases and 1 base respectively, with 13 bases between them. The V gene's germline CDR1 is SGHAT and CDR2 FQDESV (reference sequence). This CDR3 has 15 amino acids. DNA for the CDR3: TGTGCCAGCAACCCAGACAGGAGGAACACCGGGGAGCTGTTTTTT. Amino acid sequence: CASNPDRRNTGELFF.

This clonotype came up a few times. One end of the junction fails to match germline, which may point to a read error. CDR3 sequence (DNA): TGTGCCAGCAGCGTAGCGGCCTACGAGCAGTACTTC. Its translation: CASSVAAYEQYF. The genes are TRBV7-2 and TRBJ2-7; maybe TRBD2 (6 bases). Germline V gene sequence: CDR1 SGHTA, CDR2 FQGNSA. The CDR3 length is 12 residues.

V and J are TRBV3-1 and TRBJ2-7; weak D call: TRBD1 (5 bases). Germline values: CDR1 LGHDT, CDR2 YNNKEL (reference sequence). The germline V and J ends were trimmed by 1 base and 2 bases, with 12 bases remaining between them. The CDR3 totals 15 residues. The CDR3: CASSQAPREAYEQYF. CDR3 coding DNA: TGTGCCAGCAGCCAAGCGCCCAGGGAAGCCTACGAGCAGTACTTC.